This TCR beta chain was documented in a study of blood T cell repertoires in COVID-19. Original processing notes: By means of reference gene primer amplification, nucleated cell counts were estimated. The repertoire was sequenced with immunoSEQ multiplex PCR; TCRdb's copy has only in-frame clones and lacks some. The V and J calls and the clone size are those of that table, but D and trimming were determined from the DNA. The table records approximately 330,000 clones, approximately 86% of them present only once. Trimming removed 2 bases from V and 3 bases from J, with 14 bases in between. The CDR3 runs 15 residues. Germline V lookup: CDR1 SGHRS, CDR2 YFSETQ.

The sequenced sample was peripheral blood. This sequence originates from a man aged 25-45 years with COVID-19, enrolled during active disease. V is TRBV5-1 and J is TRBJ1-2; a weak D match, TRBD1 (5 bases). The CDR3 loop reads CASSLDWTRDYGYTF. CDR3 coding DNA: TGCGCCAGCAGCTTAGACTGGACAAGGGACTATGGCTACACCTTC.